This T cell receptor beta chain was recovered during a study of blood T cell repertoires in COVID-19. As for the study in general: Researchers got acute and convalescent COVID-19 samples from the United States, Italy and Spain.

Source study methods: Reference gene primer amplification in the assay estimated nucleated cell counts. Clones were sequenced by immunoSEQ multiplex PCR, and TCRdb holds only the in-frame ones, with some missing. That table furnishes V, J and clone size, whereas the DNA furnished D and trimming. The data show fewer than 250,000 clones, more than 75% seen once. The sequencing input was peripheral blood. The TCR was taken from a human donor in a cohort sampled during active COVID-19.

The CDR3 sequence is CASSPRSLRDYGYTF. CDR3 DNA: TGTGCCAGTAGTCCCCGGAGCCTGAGAGACTATGGCTACACCTTC. V is TRBV19 and J is TRBJ1-2; D gene unclear. The CDR3 consists of 15 residues. V lost 5 bases to trimming and J lost 3 bases, with 16 bases between them. The germline gives CDR1 LNHDA, CDR2 SQIVND (reference sequence).